The rows below give T cell receptor beta chains drawn from one sample of a study of identical twins. TCRdb reprocessed the 5' RACE reads via MiXCR and lists one record per CDR3 protein. The repertoire includes 450,000 or so distinct CDR3 sequences, around 14% of them detected once, and approximately 0.52% sits in the top ten. In addition, the sample was reused for a study of yellow fever vaccine responses in identical twins.

Input material: CD4+ T cells sorted from blood. The receptors derive from a woman aged 18-30 years in good health. Each CDR3 is given with its conserved first and last residue. A D gene is named only where the DNA matches it firmly. Clone size appears in some rows only: once, few, many, or a class for an expanded clone.

clone size	D gene	V gene	J gene	CDR3 DNA	CDR3 protein
few	-	TRBV2	TRBJ2-5	TGTGCCAGCAGTGATCCCCGGCGGAAGACCCAAGAGACCCAGTACTTC	CASSDPRRKTQETQYF
-	TRBD2	TRBV12-3/TRBV12-4	TRBJ2-1	TGTGCCAGCAGTTTAGAACAGGGATACGGGACTAGGAATTACAATGAGCAGTTCTTC	CASSLEQGYGTRNYNEQFF
few	TRBD2	TRBV7-2	TRBJ2-5	TGTGCCAGCAGCTTAGGGGGAGGCGGGGGGTCCCAAGAGACCCAGTACTTC	CASSLGGGGGSQETQYF
few	-	TRBV29-1	TRBJ1-1	TGCAGCGTTGACAGGGCTGGCACTGAAGCTTTCTTT	CSVDRAGTEAFF
-	-	TRBV24-1	TRBJ2-1	TGTGCCACCAGTGGACTAAAACACCAGTTCTTC	CATSGLKHQFF
-	TRBD2	TRBV29-1	TRBJ2-7	TGCAGCGTCGCCCGACTAGCGGGGGTCGAGCAGTACTTC	CSVARLAGVEQYF
-	TRBD2	TRBV27	TRBJ2-2	TGTGCCAGCAGTTTCGGCTTCCGGTTAGCTAGCGGGGGGGCCGGGGAGCTGTTTTTT	CASSFGFRLASGGAGELFF
many	TRBD1	TRBV20-1	TRBJ2-7	TGCAGTGCTAGCCCCGGGACAGGGGGCCTGTACGAGCAGTACTTC	CSASPGTGGLYEQYF
few	-	TRBV29-1	TRBJ2-7	TGCAGTGTTAGAAACCAGGGAGCCTACGAGCAGTACTTC	CSVRNQGAYEQYF
-	-	TRBV29-1	TRBJ2-1	TGCAGCGTTGAGTTGGCCAGCTCCTACAATGAGCAGTTCTTC	CSVELASSYNEQFF
-	-	TRBV28	TRBJ2-2	TGTGCCAGCAGCCACACGCCCGCAGGGCTTGGTACGAACACCGGGGAGCTGTTTTTT	CASSHTPAGLGTNTGELFF
-	TRBD1	TRBV7-9	TRBJ2-5	TGTGCCAGCAGCTTGGGATTGGACAGGAGAGAGACCCAGTACTTC	CASSLGLDRRETQYF
-	-	TRBV15	TRBJ2-1	TGTGCCACCAGCAGAGATAGGGCAGGGGCGGGATCCTACAATGAGCAGTTCTTC	CATSRDRAGAGSYNEQFF
-	TRBD2	TRBV15	TRBJ2-7	TGTGCCACCAGCAGAGATCTTAGCGGGCAACTTCCCTACGAGCAGTACTTC	CATSRDLSGQLPYEQYF
many	-	TRBV12-3/TRBV12-4	TRBJ2-7	TGTGCCAGCAGCCAATCCCACGAGCAGTACTTC	CASSQSHEQYF
many	TRBD2	TRBV12-3/TRBV12-4	TRBJ2-3	TGTGCCAGCAGTTTTAGGACTAGCGACTCAGATACGCAGTATTTT	CASSFRTSDSDTQYF
few	-	TRBV3-1	TRBJ2-1	TGTGCCAGCAGCCAAGATTACGGGTCAGGCAAGCAGTTCTTC	CASSQDYGSGKQFF
few	-	TRBV6-4	TRBJ2-1	TGTGCCAGCAGTGGGGACGCCTTTAGGGAGCAGTTCTTC	CASSGDAFREQFF
-	-	TRBV5-1	TRBJ1-1	TGCGCCAGCAGCTTGGGTGTCAGCTACACTGAAGCTTTCTTT	CASSLGVSYTEAFF
-	-	TRBV6-1	TRBJ2-7	TGTGCCAGCACCCGGGATGGGGGAGCACTCTACGAGCAGTACTTC	CASTRDGGALYEQYF
few	-	TRBV5-6	TRBJ2-7	TGTGCCAGCAGCTTGTTTGTGGCTTACGAGCAGTACTTC	CASSLFVAYEQYF
-	TRBD1	TRBV7-9	TRBJ2-4	TGTGCCAGCAGCTTGGGGGACAGCGGCATTCAGTACTTC	CASSLGDSGIQYF
-	TRBD1	TRBV9	TRBJ2-2	TGTGCCAGCAGCGTAGCACAGGGGACCGGGGAGCTGTTTTTT	CASSVAQGTGELFF
many	TRBD1	TRBV20-1	TRBJ2-7	TGCAGTGCTAGAGACGGACAGGGGGACTACGAGCAGTACTTC	CSARDGQGDYEQYF
few	TRBD1	TRBV29-1	TRBJ1-1	TGCAGCGTTGGTGGGACAGGCGGTGAAGCTTTCTTT	CSVGGTGGEAFF
many	-	TRBV5-1	TRBJ2-7	TGCGCCAGCAGCATCCTACAGGGATTGGGTTCCTACGAGCAGTACTTC	CASSILQGLGSYEQYF
-	TRBD1	TRBV20-1	TRBJ2-1	TGCAGTGCCAACCGCCGGGACAGGGGGCTTTATGAGCAGTTCTTC	CSANRRDRGLYEQFF
many	TRBD2	TRBV4-3	TRBJ2-1	TGCGCCAGCAGCCAAGGAGGACTAGGGAGTTTCAATGAGCAGTTCTTC	CASSQGGLGSFNEQFF
-	-	TRBV29-1	TRBJ2-5	TGCAGCGTTGAAGGACGGGGCAGAGGCGAGACCCAGTACTTC	CSVEGRGRGETQYF
few	-	TRBV28	TRBJ2-7	TGTGCCAGCACGTCGACCGGACTAAGGGAGCAGTACTTC	CASTSTGLREQYF
few	TRBD1	TRBV12-3/TRBV12-4	TRBJ2-7	TGTGCCAGCAGTTTCCACAAAGGGGCAGGGGGCGAAGACGAGCAGTACTTC	CASSFHKGAGGEDEQYF
few	-	TRBV2	TRBJ2-1	TGTGCCCTAGTCCAGCAGGGGTCTAATGAGCAGTTCTTC	CALVQQGSNEQFF
many	-	TRBV29-1	TRBJ2-3	TGCAGCGTTGTATCGGGGATCACAGATACGCAGTATTTT	CSVVSGITDTQYF
-	-	TRBV28	TRBJ2-5	TGTGCCAGCATTGGTGGGACATACCAAGAGACCCAGTACTTC	CASIGGTYQETQYF
many	TRBD2	TRBV7-2	TRBJ2-5	TGTGCCAGCAGCTTTGAGGGCGGGAGTCAAGAGACCCAGTACTTC	CASSFEGGSQETQYF
few	-	TRBV6-9	TRBJ2-2	TGTGCCAGCAGTATCCCAAACCGTGCTTCCAGGGGAGACACCGGGGAGCTGTTTTTT	CASSIPNRASRGDTGELFF
few	-	TRBV27	TRBJ2-7	TGTGCCAGCAGTTTTAGGACAGAGCCATACGAGCAGTACTTC	CASSFRTEPYEQYF
few	-	TRBV5-1	TRBJ2-5	TGCGCCAGCAGCCCCGCGAACCCCCAAGAGACCCAGTACTTC	CASSPANPQETQYF
few	TRBD2	TRBV4-2	TRBJ2-3	TGTGCCAGCAGCCGCCAGACTAGCGGGGCGACAGATACGCAGTATTTT	CASSRQTSGATDTQYF
-	-	TRBV6-4	TRBJ2-1	TGTGCCAGCAGTGACACCACAGACAGCCGGATCTACAATGAGCAGTTCTTC	CASSDTTDSRIYNEQFF
many	TRBD1	TRBV11-2	TRBJ2-1	TGTGCCAGCAGCTTAGCAGGGGGCAGGAATGAGCAGTTCTTC	CASSLAGGRNEQFF
-	-	TRBV3-1	TRBJ1-1	TGTGCCAGCAGCCGAGGACAGGAAGCTTTCTTT	CASSRGQEAFF
-	-	TRBV11-2	TRBJ2-6	TGTGCCAGCAGCTTAGTACGCACAGGATACTCTGGGGCCAACGTCCTGACTTTC	CASSLVRTGYSGANVLTF
many	TRBD1	TRBV12-3/TRBV12-4	TRBJ2-2	TGTGCCAGCAGTCCGACAGGGGGATCGGGGGAGCTGTTTTTT	CASSPTGGSGELFF
few	-	TRBV15	TRBJ2-3	TGTGCCACCAGCATTAATACGGGGACAGATACGCAGTATTTT	CATSINTGTDTQYF
few	TRBD2	TRBV28	TRBJ2-2	TGTGCCAGTGTGGAAAGCGGGAGGGCCGGCACCGGGGAGCTGTTTTTT	CASVESGRAGTGELFF